This T cell receptor (beta chain) was sequenced in a study of CD8+ T cells in alopecia areata. Regarding treatment: oral pan-JAK inhibitor, 5-10 mg twice daily. Starting from PBMCs, sorting isolated CD4+ and CD8+ T cells. Once RNA had been extracted, it was reverse transcribed into cDNA to act as the sequencing template. TCRdb's copy holds only in-frame clones and misses some; the assay was immunoSEQ multiplex PCR. The sample lists fewer than 200,000 clones, 58% occurring once. Worth noting for this clone: Its antigen is unidentified.

V lost 0 bases to trimming and J lost 7 bases, with 19 bases between them. Germline CDR1 reads ENHRY; CDR2 reads SYGVKD. This CDR3 comprises 17 residues. The study, taken as a whole, reports: Clonality was higher in lesional than normal scalp, especially in alopecia totalis/universalis. Researchers reported that TCR sharing among patients proved less clear than in mice, possibly HLA-linked. Sequence data from scalp samples additionally include resident alphabeta T cells of normal skin.

The V and J genes are TRBV10-3 and TRBJ2-1; possible D gene TRBD2, 5 bases. The receptor comes from a human donor with alopecia areata. The input for sequencing was CD8+ T cells sorted from blood, taken at week 24, from a patient treated with tofacitinib. CDR3 in DNA: TGTGCCATCAGTGAGTCTAGAACGCGGGTTCAGGAGAATGAGCAGTTCTTC. It specifies CAISESRTRVQENEQFF.